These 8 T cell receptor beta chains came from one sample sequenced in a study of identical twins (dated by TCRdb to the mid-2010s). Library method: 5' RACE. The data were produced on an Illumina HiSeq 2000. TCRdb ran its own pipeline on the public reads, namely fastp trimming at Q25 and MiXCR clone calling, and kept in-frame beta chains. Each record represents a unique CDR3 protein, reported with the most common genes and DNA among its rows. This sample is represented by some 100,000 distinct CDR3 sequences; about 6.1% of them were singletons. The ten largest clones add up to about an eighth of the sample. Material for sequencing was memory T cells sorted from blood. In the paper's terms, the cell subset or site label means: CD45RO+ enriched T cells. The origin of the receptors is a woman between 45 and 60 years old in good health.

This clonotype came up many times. CDR3 DNA sequence: TGTGCCAGCAGTGAGGGACGGTACCAAGAGACCCAGTACTTC. This codes for CASSEGRYQETQYF. This chain links TRBV6-1 with TRBJ2-5; D is possibly TRBD1 or TRBD2 (5 bases each). Germline CDR1 is MNHNS and CDR2 is SASEGT. V was cut by 3 bases and J by 0 bases, with 8 bases left in between. The CDR3 length is 14 residues.

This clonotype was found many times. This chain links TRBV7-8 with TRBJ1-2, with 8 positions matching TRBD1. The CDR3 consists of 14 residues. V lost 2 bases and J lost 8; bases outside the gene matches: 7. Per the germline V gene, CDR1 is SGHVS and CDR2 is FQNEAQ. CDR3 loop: CASSLQGAGRGYTF. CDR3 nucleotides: TGTGCCAGCAGCTTACAGGGGGCCGGGAGAGGCTACACCTTC.

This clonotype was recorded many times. The CDR3 region has the DNA TGTGCCACCAGTGAAGGACTAGCGGGAGGGTTAGAGACCCAGTACTTC. Protein product: CATSEGLAGGLETQYF. The chain carries TRBV24-1 and TRBJ2-5; 15 nucleotides match TRBD2. Germline CDR1 is KGHDR and CDR2 is SFDVKD. The CDR3 is 16 residues long. Germline trimming cut 4 bases from V and 4 bases from J; bases unmatched to any gene: 3.

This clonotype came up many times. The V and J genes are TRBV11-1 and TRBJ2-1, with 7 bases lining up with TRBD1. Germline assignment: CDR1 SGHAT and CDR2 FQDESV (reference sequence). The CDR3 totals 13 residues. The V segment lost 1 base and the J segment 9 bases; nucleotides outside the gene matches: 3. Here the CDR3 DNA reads TGTGCCAGCAGCTTAGAGTCAGGGGGTGAGCAGTTCTTC. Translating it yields CASSLESGGEQFF.

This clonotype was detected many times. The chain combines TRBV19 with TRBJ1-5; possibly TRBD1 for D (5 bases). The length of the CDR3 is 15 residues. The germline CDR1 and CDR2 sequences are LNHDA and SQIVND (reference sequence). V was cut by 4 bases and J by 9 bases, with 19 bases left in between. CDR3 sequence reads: CASSTQPGPNWPQHF. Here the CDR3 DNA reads TGTGCCAGTAGTACGCAACCGGGACCTAACTGGCCCCAGCATTTT.

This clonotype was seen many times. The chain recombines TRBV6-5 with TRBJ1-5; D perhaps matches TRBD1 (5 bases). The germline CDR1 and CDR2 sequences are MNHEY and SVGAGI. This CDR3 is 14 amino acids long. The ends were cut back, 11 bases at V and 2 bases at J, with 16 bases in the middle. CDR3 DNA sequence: TGTGCCTCCAGACGCTCAGGGCGCAATCAGCCCCAGCATTTT. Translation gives CASRRSGRNQPQHF.

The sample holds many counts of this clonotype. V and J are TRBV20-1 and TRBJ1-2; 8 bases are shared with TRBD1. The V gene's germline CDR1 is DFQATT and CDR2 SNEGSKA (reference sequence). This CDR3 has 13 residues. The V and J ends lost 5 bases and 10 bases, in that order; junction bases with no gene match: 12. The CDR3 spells CSALLRTGTFYTF. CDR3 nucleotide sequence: TGCAGTGCTTTGCTCCGGACAGGGACTTTCTACACCTTC.

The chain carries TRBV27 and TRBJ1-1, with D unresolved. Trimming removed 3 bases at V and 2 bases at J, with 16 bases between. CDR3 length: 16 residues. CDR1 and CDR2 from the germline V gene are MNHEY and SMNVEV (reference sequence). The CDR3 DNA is TGTGCCAGCAGTTTCTCCCAGTGGCGGCCCAACACTGAAGCTTTCTTT. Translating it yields CASSFSQWRPNTEAFF.